This T cell receptor beta chain was sequenced in a study of blood T cell repertoires in COVID-19. Study overall: Collection of acute and convalescent COVID-19 samples took place in the United States, Italy and Spain.

The CDR3 sequence is 16 residues long. Trimming took 3 bases from V and 9 from J, leaving 18 bases between them. Germline CDR1 reads SGHVS; CDR2 reads FQNEAQ. Here immunoSEQ multiplex PCR was the method, and the copy in TCRdb shows in-frame clones only, minus some. This sample carries about 57,000 clones, approximately 81% of them seen once, and the ten largest clones take approximately 3.8%. Sequenced sample: PBMCs or T cells enriched from blood (not recorded which). The source of this sequence is a woman aged 40 to 50 with acute COVID-19. This chain uses TRBV7-8 with TRBJ1-6; the D is unclear. CDR3 DNA sequence: TGTGCCAGCAGCTTGAACCTCGATACGGGGAGTTCACCCCTCCACTTT. It specifies CASSLNLDTGSSPLHF. Full variable domain (remainder filled in from reference TRBV7-8 and TRBJ1-6): GAGVSQSPRYKVAKRGQDVALRCDPISGHVSLFWYQQALGQGPEFLTYFQNEAQLDKSGLPSDRFFAERPEGSVSTLKIQRTQQEDSAVYLCASSLNLDTGSSPLHFGNGTRLTVT.